These T cell receptor beta chains were read from a single sample in a study of cytomegalovirus exposure and HLA in healthy donors. The repertoire was sequenced with immunoSEQ multiplex PCR; TCRdb's copy has only in-frame clones and lacks some. The sample carries some 130,000 clones, 65% to 70% recorded once. The material sequenced was PBMCs. Source of these receptors: a human donor in good health. The CDR3 runs from the conserved cysteine through the conserved F or W. A D gene is named only where the DNA matches it firmly. Only some rows state a clone size, as once, few, many or a class for expanded clones.

v_call	clone_size	j_call	d_call	cdr3_nt	cdr3_aa
TRBV14	-	TRBJ2-7	-	TGTGCCAGCAGCCAAGTAGTATACGAGCAGTACTTC	CASSQVVYEQYF
TRBV19	-	TRBJ1-1	-	TGTGCCAGTCGTCGGGTGAACACTGAAGCTTTCTTT	CASRRVNTEAFF
TRBV19	-	TRBJ1-4	-	TGTGCCAGTAGTGCTGGGAGGGATGAAAAACTGTTTTTT	CASSAGRDEKLFF
TRBV20-1	-	TRBJ1-2	-	TGCAGTGCCCGAGAGGATTCTGGCTACACCTTC	CSAREDSGYTF
TRBV5-4	few	TRBJ2-5	TRBD2	TGTGCCAGCAGCTCCCCGGGGGGCCAAGAGACCCAGTACTTC	CASSSPGGQETQYF
TRBV6-5	once	TRBJ1-1	-	TGTGCCAGCAGCTCACTACAGGGTAAGGACACTGAAGCTTTCTTT	CASSSLQGKDTEAFF
TRBV7-2	few	TRBJ1-4	TRBD1	TGTGCCAGCAGCTTCAACCCACCGACAGGGAACGAAAAACTGTTTTTT	CASSFNPPTGNEKLFF
TRBV29-1	-	TRBJ1-3	-	TGCAGCGTTGAAGGGGGCAACATAGGAAACACCATATATTTT	CSVEGGNIGNTIYF
TRBV6-5	-	TRBJ2-7	TRBD2	TGTGCCAGCAGTCCGACTAGCGGGAGCCCCTACGAGCAGTACTTC	CASSPTSGSPYEQYF
TRBV18	-	TRBJ2-1	TRBD2	TGTGCCAGCTCACCACCCCTAGCGGGAGACTGGTTGTGGGATGAGCAGTTCTTC	CASSPPLAGDWLWDEQFF